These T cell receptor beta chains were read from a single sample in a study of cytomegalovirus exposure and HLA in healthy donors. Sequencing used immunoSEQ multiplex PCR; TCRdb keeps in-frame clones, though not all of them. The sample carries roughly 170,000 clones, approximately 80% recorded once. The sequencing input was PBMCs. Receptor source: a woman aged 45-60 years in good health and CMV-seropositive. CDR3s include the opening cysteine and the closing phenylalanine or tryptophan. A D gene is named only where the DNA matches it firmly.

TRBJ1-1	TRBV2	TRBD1	CASIIGGQRFAEAFF
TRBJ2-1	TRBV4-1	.	CASSTPGTPREQFF
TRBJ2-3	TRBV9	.	CASSVRTARADTQYF
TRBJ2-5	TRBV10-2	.	CASRPDRLQAQYF
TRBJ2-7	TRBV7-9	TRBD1	CASSSIPGQGHEQYF
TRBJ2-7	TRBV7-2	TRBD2	CASSLSGRSYEQYF
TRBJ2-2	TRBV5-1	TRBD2	CASSPGLASNTGELFF
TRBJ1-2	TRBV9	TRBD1	CASSAGGQAIYGYTF
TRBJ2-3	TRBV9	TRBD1	CASSASGTGVSDTQYF
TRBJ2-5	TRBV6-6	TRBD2	CASSARASGAQEAQYF
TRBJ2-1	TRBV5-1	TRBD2	CASNEPSGAYNEQFF
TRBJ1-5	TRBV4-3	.	CASSQVPGQPQHF
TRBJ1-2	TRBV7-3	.	CASSPGASDYGYTF
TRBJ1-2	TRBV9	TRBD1	CASSVHGTGRGAYGYTF
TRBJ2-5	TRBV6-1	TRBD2	CASSGGLAGGGGETQYF
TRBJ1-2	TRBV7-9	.	CSSSLGASQYGYTF
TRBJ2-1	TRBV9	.	CATNGGLIHNEQFF
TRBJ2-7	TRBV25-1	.	CASSEGGGTHSYEQYF
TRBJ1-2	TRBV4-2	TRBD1	CASSQDAPLDRGYGYTF
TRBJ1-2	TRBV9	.	CASSAPDGYTF
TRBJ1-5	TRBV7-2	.	CASSLEADSNQPQHF
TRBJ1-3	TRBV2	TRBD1	CASRTDRGGNTIYF
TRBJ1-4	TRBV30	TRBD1	CAWDRGTVNEKLFF
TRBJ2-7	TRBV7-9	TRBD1	CASSLRQGAREQYF
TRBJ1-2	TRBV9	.	CASSVSGIVSGYTF
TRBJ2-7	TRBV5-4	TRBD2	CASSFPSRSTSGIQIYEQYF
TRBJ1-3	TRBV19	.	CASSIGADSGNTIYF
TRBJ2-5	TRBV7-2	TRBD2	CASSLAGGLAGGPQETQYF
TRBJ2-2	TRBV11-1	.	CASSFGGAALNTGELFF
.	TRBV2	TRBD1	CATYDRGRTYEQYF
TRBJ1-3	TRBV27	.	CASSSSLSGNTIYF
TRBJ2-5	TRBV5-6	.	CASSFRGSGGETQYF
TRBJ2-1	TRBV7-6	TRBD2	CASSLDIPAGPPVNEQFF
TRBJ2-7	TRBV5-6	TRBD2	CASSSKAGHPYEQYF
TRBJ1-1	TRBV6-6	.	CASSPNYEAFF
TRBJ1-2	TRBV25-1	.	CASSEGTAGPVGYTF
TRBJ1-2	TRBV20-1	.	CSATDTLGYTF
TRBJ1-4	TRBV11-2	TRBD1	CASSLRPAQGASGGEKLFF
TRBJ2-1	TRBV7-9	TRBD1	CASSLFGTGGGNEQFF
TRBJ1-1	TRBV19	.	CASSLTENTEAFF